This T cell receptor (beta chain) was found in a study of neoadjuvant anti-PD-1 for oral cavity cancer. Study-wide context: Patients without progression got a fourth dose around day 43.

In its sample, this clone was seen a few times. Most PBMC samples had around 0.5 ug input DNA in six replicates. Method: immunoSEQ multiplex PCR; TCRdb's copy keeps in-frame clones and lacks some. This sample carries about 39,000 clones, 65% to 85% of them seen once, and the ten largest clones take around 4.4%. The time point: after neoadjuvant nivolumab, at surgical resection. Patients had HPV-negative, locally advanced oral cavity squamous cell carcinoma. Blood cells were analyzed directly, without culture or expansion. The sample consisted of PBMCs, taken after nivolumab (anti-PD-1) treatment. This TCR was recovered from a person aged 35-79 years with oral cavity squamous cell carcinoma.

The CDR3 protein is CASSEGGGLAKNIQYF. The CDR3 bases are TGCGCCAGCAGCGAAGGGGGGGGCCTAGCCAAAAACATTCAGTACTTC. This chain connects TRBV4-1 to TRBJ2-4, with D tentatively TRBD2 (7 bases). The CDR3 runs to 16 residues. CDR1 MGHRA and CDR2 YSYEKL come from the germline V gene. V dropped 5 bases and J dropped 0 bases, with 14 bases sitting between them.